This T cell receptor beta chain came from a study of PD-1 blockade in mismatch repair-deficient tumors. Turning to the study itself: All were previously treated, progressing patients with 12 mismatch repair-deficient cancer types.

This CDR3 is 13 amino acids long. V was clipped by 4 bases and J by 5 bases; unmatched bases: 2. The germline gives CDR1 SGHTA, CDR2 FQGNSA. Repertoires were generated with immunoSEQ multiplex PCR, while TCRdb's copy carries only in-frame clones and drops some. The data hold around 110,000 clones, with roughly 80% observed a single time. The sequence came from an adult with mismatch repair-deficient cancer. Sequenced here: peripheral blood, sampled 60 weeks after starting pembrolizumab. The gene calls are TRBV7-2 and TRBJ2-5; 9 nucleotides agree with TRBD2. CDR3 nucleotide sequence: TGTGCCAGCAGCTGGGGACTAGCCGAGACCCAGTACTTC. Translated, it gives CASSWGLAETQYF.